This T cell receptor (beta chain) was identified in a study of blood T cells in healthy people across ages. The study, taken as a whole, reports: Whereas aged donors had fewer naive CD4+ cells, long-lived donors had more of them and higher diversity. The study regarded diversity estimates from one million T cells as underestimates.

The second PCR ran roughly 6 to 11 cycles with a sample-barcoded 5' primer and J-beta primers. TCRdb fed the 5' RACE reads into MiXCR, producing one record per CDR3 protein. The table includes over 1.5 million distinct CDR3 sequences, about 49% detected once. A remark on this clonotype: What it binds is unknown.

The V gene's germline CDR1 is DFQATT and CDR2 SNEGSKA (reference sequence). After removal of 6 bases from V and 1 base from J, the junction contained 4 bases not matched to a gene. The CDR3 length is 13 residues. The receptor's source is a woman in her forties in good health. This rearrangement joins TRBV20-1 to TRBJ2-5, with 8 bases lining up with TRBD2. The sequenced material came from blood. The DNA for the CDR3 is TGCAGTGCAGAGAGCGGGGGCCAAGAGACCCAGTACTTC. This encodes CSAESGGQETQYF.